The 25 T cell receptor beta chains in this list originate from one sample, sequenced in a study of molecular identifiers for immune sequencing clone quantification. TCRdb called the PCR reads again in MiXCR, with one record for every CDR3 protein. The sample contains 8,000 to 11,000 distinct CDR3 sequences, 15% to 20% of which appear only once. Sequenced material: naive CD8+ T cells from blood, with Jurkat cell RNA spiked in. Sample subset: FACS-sorted CD8+CD4-CCR7+CD45RA+ naive T cells. The receptors stem from a human donor in good health. Some libraries in this study had Jurkat cell RNA spiked in.

In this sample, this clonotype is medium-sized (0.01 to 0.1%). The chain uses TRBV15 and TRBJ2-3, with D possibly TRBD1 on 5 matching bases. Germline V gene sequence: CDR1 LNHNV, CDR2 YYDKDF (reference sequence). V shed 1 base and J shed 4 bases, with 9 bases lying between them. The CDR3 is 14 amino acids. The CDR3 loop is CATSRGTPSDTQYF. CDR3 in DNA: TGTGCCACCAGCAGAGGGACACCTTCAGATACGCAGTATTTT.

This clonotype appeared a few times. The rearrangement joins TRBV10-2 to TRBJ2-2, with TRBD2 as a possible D gene (5 bases). The CDR3 totals 14 residues. CDR1 and CDR2 (germline): WSHSY, SAAADI. The germline V and J ends were trimmed by 6 bases and 5 bases, with 13 bases remaining between them. In DNA, the CDR3 is TGCGCCAGCAGCCAAGGTTGGGAGACCGGGGAGCTGTTTTTT. It encodes CASSQGWETGELFF.

Comment on this clonotype: This may stem from a read error, because a much larger clone lies one nucleotide away. V gene TRBV7-2 combines with J gene TRBJ1-5; no clear D. Germline loops: CDR1 SGHTA, CDR2 FQGNSA. The V gene lost 1 base and the J gene lost 7 bases, with 17 bases spanning the gap. This CDR3 comprises 16 residues. This CDR3 reads CASSLVGRRLGQPQHF. The CDR3 coding sequence is TGTGCCAGCAGCTTAGTAGGCAGACGTCTTGGCCAGCCCCAGCATTTT.

Remarks on this clonotype: This may be a read error, as it is one base from a much larger clone. The chain links TRBV27 to TRBJ1-5; D unclear. The V and J ends lost 2 bases and 0 bases respectively, with 11 bases between them. CDR1 is MNHEY, CDR2 SMNVEV, per germline (reference sequence). CDR3 length: 16 amino acids. In DNA form, the CDR3 reads TGTGCCAGCAGTTTAAAGGGATCCCTTAGCAATCAGCCCCAGCATTTT. It yields the protein CASSLKGSLSNQPQHF.

This clonotype is medium-sized. This rearrangement joins TRBV6-1 to TRBJ1-5, with D possibly TRBD1 on 5 matching bases. CDR1 is MNHNS and CDR2 is SASEGT in the germline V gene. This CDR3 spans 11 amino acids. V gave up 5 bases and J gave up 9 bases, with 8 bases separating them. The CDR3 DNA follows: TGTGCCAGCAGTCAGGGTGGGCCCCAGCATTTT. It translates to CASSQGGPQHF.

By share of the sample, this clonotype is medium-sized. The V gene is TRBV4-3, the J gene TRBJ2-2; D is ambiguous. Germline V gene data show CDR1 as LGHNA and CDR2 as YSLEER. The length of the CDR3 is 16 residues. The V and J ends lost 0 bases and 6 bases respectively, with 14 bases between them. CDR3 nucleotides: TGCGCCAGCAGCCAAGATCGGTTCGGATCCCCCGGGGAGCTGTTTTTT. It encodes CASSQDRFGSPGELFF.

This clonotype has at least ten counts. V is TRBV27 and J is TRBJ2-4; D unclear. Germline V gene lookup returns CDR1 MNHEY and CDR2 SMNVEV (reference sequence). The CDR3 totals 13 residues. V lost 8 bases to trimming and J lost 1 base, with 9 bases between them. CDR3 DNA sequence: TGTGCCAGCGCCTTAACCGCCAAAAACATTCAGTACTTC. Amino acids: CASALTAKNIQYF.

By sample fraction, this clonotype is medium-sized. The CDR3 sequence is CASSVEDSDQPQHF. CDR3 nucleotides: TGTGCCAGCAGCGTAGAGGATTCAGATCAGCCCCAGCATTTT. The chain joins TRBV9 to TRBJ1-5; D remains unclear. Trimming left V 0 bases short and J 5 bases short, with 9 bases between. This CDR3 contains 14 residues. The germline V gene encodes CDR1 SGDLS and CDR2 YYNGEE.

This clonotype was found a few times. Possible read error: a much larger clone is one base away. V gene TRBV7-6 combines with J gene TRBJ1-4; D unresolved. Germline V gives CDR1 SGHVS, CDR2 FNYEAQ. The CDR3 spans 14 residues. The CDR3 DNA sequence: TGTGCCAGCAGCTTCGGACCCAACCCTGAAAAACCGTTTTTT. Protein product: CASSFGPNPEKPFF.

A word on this clonotype: A much larger clone lies one base from this, so it may be a read error. The chain recombines TRBV19 with TRBJ2-7, with D possibly matching TRBD2 (5 bases). V lost 4 bases and J 5 bases, leaving 12 bases between the germline ends. The V gene's germline CDR1 is LNHDA and CDR2 SQIVND (reference sequence). The CDR3 runs 13 residues. The DNA for the CDR3 is TGTGCCAGTAGTACCGGGATAGTAAACGAGCAGTACTTC. This gives the protein CASSTGIVNEQYF.

This clonotype is medium-sized (0.01 to 0.1%) by share. The chain combines TRBV6-5 with TRBJ2-7; the D gene is possibly TRBD2 (5 bases). The CDR3 has 12 residues. Trimming stripped 7 bases from V and 2 bases from J, with 9 bases between. CDR1 and CDR2 (germline): MNHEY, SVGAGI. CDR3 DNA: TGTGCCAGCACCAACGGGGCCTACGAGCAGTACTTC. It yields the protein CASTNGAYEQYF.

The chain combines TRBV3-1 with TRBJ2-3; the match to TRBD2 covers 8 bases. The CDR3 is 18 residues long. The V segment lost 6 bases and the J segment 1 base; nucleotides outside the gene matches: 15. Germline values: CDR1 LGHDT, CDR2 YNNKEL (reference sequence). CDR3 nucleotides: TGTGCCAGCAGGGCCCGGGCGGGAGGCACCACTGGCACAGATACGCAGTATTTT. Its translation: CASRARAGGTTGTDTQYF.

In its sample, this clonotype was seen once. This chain links TRBV29-1 with TRBJ2-1; tentatively, D is TRBD1 or TRBD2 (6 bases each). Trimming left V 7 bases short and J 0 bases short, with 13 bases between. CDR3 length equals 14 residues. The germline CDR1 and CDR2 sequences are SQVTM and ANQGSEA. CDR3 nucleotides: TGCAGCGACAGGGACGGGAGCTCCTACAATGAGCAGTTCTTC. It yields the protein CSDRDGSSYNEQFF.

Details on this clonotype: A much larger clone is a single base away; this may be a read error. J is TRBJ2-7 and V is TRBV27; perhaps TRBD1 as D (6 bases). This CDR3 is 15 amino acids long. Germline CDR1 reads MNHEY; CDR2 reads SMNVEV (reference sequence). V was trimmed by 6 bases and J by 5 bases, leaving 20 bases between them. Here the CDR3 reads CASRGAPTRNHEQYF. CDR3 nucleotide sequence: TGTGCCAGCAGGGGGGCCCCGACCCGAAACCACGAGCAGTACTTC.

This clonotype counts as medium-sized. The CDR3 region has the DNA TGCAGTGCTAGAGTCGGGACCTCCTACAATGAGCAGTTCTTC. This gives the protein CSARVGTSYNEQFF. The chain has TRBV20-1 and TRBJ2-1; perhaps D is TRBD1 or TRBD2 (5 bases each). This CDR3 has 14 residues. The V gene lost 1 base and the J gene lost 0 bases, with 7 bases spanning the gap. Per germline, CDR1 DFQATT and CDR2 SNEGSKA (reference sequence).

This clonotype qualifies as medium-sized. The rearrangement joins TRBV20-1 to TRBJ2-3, with TRBD2 as a possible D gene (5 bases). The CDR3 has 17 amino acids. The V end lost 1 base, the J end lost 0 bases, and 17 bases lay between the germline ends. Germline V gene sequence: CDR1 DFQATT, CDR2 SNEGSKA (reference sequence). The CDR3 bases are TGCAGTGCTAGAGTCCTCGGCGGCGGGCCGAGCACAGATACGCAGTATTTT. Its protein product is CSARVLGGGPSTDTQYF.

This clonotype ranks as medium-sized. V and J are TRBV7-9 and TRBJ2-3; the D gene is possibly TRBD2 (5 bases). The germline V gene encodes CDR1 SEHNR and CDR2 FQNEAQ (reference sequence). The CDR3 is made up of 16 amino acids. Trimming stripped 2 bases from V and 2 bases from J, with 14 bases between. CDR3 sequence reads: CASSLFLRAVTDTQYF. The CDR3 nucleotides are TGTGCCAGCAGCTTATTCTTGCGGGCGGTCACAGATACGCAGTATTTT.

This clonotype was observed many times. The chain uses TRBV30 and TRBJ2-5; D unresolved. CDR1 is GTSNPN, CDR2 SVGIG, per germline (reference sequence). V dropped 1 base and J dropped 2 bases, with 17 bases sitting between them. This CDR3 is built from 16 residues. CDR3 sequence (DNA): TGTGCCTGGAGTGCCCTCGAGTGGAGCGAGCAAGAGACCCAGTACTTC. Residues: CAWSALEWSEQETQYF.

This clonotype is medium-sized within its sample. The chain uses TRBV2 and TRBJ2-3; D ambiguous. Trimming removed 3 bases at V and 0 bases at J, with 7 bases between. The CDR3 extends over 14 amino acids. Germline-derived CDR1 and CDR2 are SNHLY and FYNNEI. The CDR3: CASSDGHSTDTQYF. DNA for the CDR3: TGTGCCAGCAGTGACGGTCATAGCACAGATACGCAGTATTTT.

Comments on this clonotype: A single base separates this from a much larger clone, so it may be a read error. The chain is built from TRBV4-1 and TRBJ2-1; 12 bases are a match to TRBD2. V dropped 6 bases and J dropped 6; count of bases not matched to a gene: 9. Germline loops: CDR1 MGHRA, CDR2 YSYEKL. This CDR3 contains 16 residues. CDR3 in DNA: TGCGCCAGCAGTCGGACTAGCGGGAATACCTGCAATGAGCAGTTCTTC. It is translated as CASSRTSGNTCNEQFF.

This clonotype showed up many times. The V gene is TRBV28, the J gene TRBJ1-1; 7 bases fit TRBD1. CDR1 MDHEN and CDR2 SYDVKM come from the germline V gene. Germline trimming cut 7 bases from V and 11 bases from J; bases unmatched to any gene: 19. CDR3 length: 15 amino acids. The CDR3 reads CASNYKEGAILVAFF. In DNA, the CDR3 is TGTGCCAGCAACTACAAGGAGGGGGCGATACTTGTTGCTTTCTTT.

This clonotype was counted only a few times. This rearrangement joins TRBV4-1 to TRBJ2-3; a possible D gene is TRBD2 (6 bases). The CDR3 spans 15 residues. Germline values: CDR1 MGHRA, CDR2 YSYEKL. V lost 5 bases to trimming and J lost 6 bases, with 18 bases between them. The CDR3 coding sequence is TGCGCCAGCAGCTCGGGACTTTTTCCCCGTGATACGCAGTATTTT. Translating it yields CASSSGLFPRDTQYF.

This clonotype is medium-sized. The genes are TRBV6-2 or TRBV6-3 and TRBJ2-1; TRBD2 matches 8 bases. This CDR3 is 15 amino acids long. V shed 4 bases and J 7 bases; nucleotides not matched to a gene: 9. The germline gives CDR1 MNHEY, CDR2 SVGEGT. CDR3 coding DNA: TGTGCCAGCAGTTGGCGGGAGGTCGTCGGGAATGAGCAGTTCTTC. It codes for CASSWREVVGNEQFF.

This clonotype qualifies as medium-sized (0.01 to 0.1%). The chain links TRBV20-1 to TRBJ1-1; possibly TRBD1 for D (6 bases). V gave up 3 bases and J gave up 3 bases, with 11 bases separating them. CDR1 is DFQATT, CDR2 SNEGSKA, per germline (reference sequence). The CDR3 has 13 residues. The CDR3 here is CSARNRVDTEAFF. In nucleotides, the CDR3 is TGCAGTGCTAGGAACAGGGTCGACACTGAAGCTTTCTTT.

V usage is TRBV27 and J usage is TRBJ2-3; D possibly corresponds to TRBD2 (6 bases). V dropped 2 bases and J dropped 2 bases, with 14 bases sitting between them. This CDR3 spans 16 amino acids. Germline CDR1 is MNHEY and CDR2 is SMNVEV (reference sequence). The CDR3 bases are TGTGCCAGCAGTTTAAGCGTGGGGGGTCTCACAGATACGCAGTATTTT. Amino acid sequence: CASSLSVGGLTDTQYF.